The 7 T cell receptor beta chains below come from one sample, sequenced in a study of T-cell reconstitution after alpha-beta-depleted transplantation in children. Researchers prepared the TCRbeta library using unique molecular identifiers, the study reports. MiXCR was run by TCRdb on the PCR reads, yielding one entry per CDR3 protein. The table shows about 580,000 distinct CDR3 sequences, with 20% to 25% occurring only once. Specimen: PBMCs, mostly from graft donor cells, collected 360 days after TCRalphabeta/CD19-depleted stem cell transplant. These receptors were obtained from a boy younger than two who had a stem cell transplant for acute myeloid leukemia, so the T cells may come from the graft donor.

In its sample, this clonotype was seen once. The CDR3 spells CASSFYGLVITDTQYF. CDR3 DNA: TGTGCCAGCAGTTTTTACGGACTAGTGATCACAGATACGCAGTATTTT. The genes are TRBV12-3 or TRBV12-4 and TRBJ2-3; the match to TRBD2 covers 7 bases. This CDR3 contains 16 residues. The trim removed 3 bases at V and 2 bases at J, leaving 8 bases unmatched.

This clonotype was seen only a few times. The V and J genes are TRBV7-9 and TRBJ2-7, with 8 bases aligning to TRBD1. The V gene's germline CDR1 is SEHNR and CDR2 FQNEAQ (reference sequence). V was clipped by 5 bases and J by 0 bases; unmatched bases: 9. This CDR3 has 16 residues. The CDR3 protein is CASSAGQGLSSYEQYV. The CDR3 bases are TGTGCCAGCAGCGCCGGACAGGGTCTGAGCTCCTACGAGCAGTACGTC.

This chain joins TRBV12-3 or TRBV12-4 and TRBJ2-2, with D perhaps matching TRBD2 (5 bases). The ends were cut back, 6 bases at V and 3 bases at J, with 14 bases in the middle. The CDR3 is 15 residues long. DNA of the CDR3: TGTGCCAGCAGGCTCGCGAAAGCGGACACCGGGGAGCTGTTTTTT. Its protein is CASRLAKADTGELFF.

This clonotype was seen more than once but under ten times. V usage is TRBV29-1 and J usage is TRBJ2-1, with TRBD1 matching 8 bases. This CDR3 contains 14 residues. V lost 5 bases, J lost 1 base, and 4 bases stayed unmatched. Germline-derived CDR1 and CDR2 are SQVTM and ANQGSEA. In nucleotides, the CDR3 is TGCAGCGTTACCCGGACAGGGTCCTACAATGAGCAGTTCTTC. Translating it yields CSVTRTGSYNEQFF.

The V call is TRBV7-9, the J call TRBJ2-7; D may be TRBD2 (5 bases). Germline V gives CDR1 SEHNR, CDR2 FQNEAQ (reference sequence). The CDR3 consists of 15 residues. Trimming stripped 3 bases from V and 2 bases from J, with 14 bases between. The CDR3 coding sequence is TGTGCCAGCAGCTTTGGTGGAGGCCCACCCTACGAGCAGTACTTC. This encodes CASSFGGGPPYEQYF.

In its sample, this clonotype was seen many times. The V call is TRBV7-3, the J call TRBJ2-3, with unresolved D. The germline V and J ends were trimmed by 4 bases and 3 bases, with 11 bases remaining between them. The CDR3 length is 14 residues. The germline V gene encodes CDR1 SGHTA and CDR2 FQGTGA. DNA for the CDR3: TGTGCCAGCAGCTCGTACCGACTGACAGATACGCAGTATTTT. It specifies CASSSYRLTDTQYF. Together with reference TRBV7-3 and TRBJ2-3, the CDR3 gives the full variable domain: GAGVSQTPSNKVTEKGKYVELRCDPISGHTALYWYRQSLGQGPEFLIYFQGTGAADDSGLPNDRFFAVRPEGSVSTLKIQRTERGDSAVYLCASSSYRLTDTQYFGPGTRLTVL.

This clonotype was seen ten or more times. The chain carries TRBV4-3 and TRBJ2-3; TRBD2 matches at 13 bases. The CDR3 has 18 amino acids. Germline V gene data show CDR1 as LGHNA and CDR2 as YSLEER. J lost 2 bases, V lost 3 bases, and 8 bases had no gene match. This CDR3 reads CASSQSLAGGLTTDTQYF. CDR3 nucleotide sequence: TGCGCCAGCAGCCAGTCACTAGCGGGGGGGCTCACCACAGATACGCAGTATTTT.